These T cell receptor beta chains were read from a single sample in a study of blood T cell repertoires in COVID-19. This table comes from immunoSEQ multiplex PCR, and its TCRdb copy is limited to in-frame clones, with some not included. The data contain roughly 280,000 clones, around 86% of them singletons. Input material: peripheral blood. These receptors originate from a man aged 45-60 years with acute or convalescent COVID-19. Both conserved end residues are part of each CDR3. Each record gives: D gene, J gene, clone size, V gene, CDR3 protein, CDR3 DNA. The D gene is left open where the match is weak. Clone sizes are given selectively: once, few, many, or a class where the clone is expanded.

d_gene: TRBD1; j_gene: TRBJ1-1; abundance: NA; v_gene: TRBV7-2; CDR3aa: CASSEGQGAATEAFF; CDR3nt: TGTGCCAGCAGCGAGGGACAGGGGGCCGCCACTGAAGCTTTCTTT
d_gene: TRBD1; j_gene: TRBJ2-7; abundance: NA; v_gene: TRBV30; CDR3aa: CAWSHITTGGVYEQYF; CDR3nt: TGTGCCTGGAGTCACATTACGACAGGGGGTGTCTATGAGCAGTACTTC
d_gene: TRBD1; j_gene: TRBJ2-5; abundance: NA; v_gene: TRBV10-1; CDR3aa: CASSESPRGETQYF; CDR3nt: TGCGCCAGCAGTGAGTCTCCCAGGGGGGAGACCCAGTACTTC
d_gene: NA; j_gene: TRBJ1-2; abundance: NA; v_gene: TRBV7-8; CDR3aa: CASSPDTGSVGYTF; CDR3nt: TGTGCCAGCAGCCCAGATACAGGGTCAGTCGGCTACACCTTC
d_gene: TRBD2; j_gene: TRBJ2-7; abundance: NA; v_gene: TRBV27; CDR3aa: CASSLLLAGKAYEQYF; CDR3nt: TGTGCCAGCAGTTTGCTGCTAGCGGGGAAGGCCTACGAGCAGTACTTC
d_gene: NA; j_gene: TRBJ1-1; abundance: many; v_gene: TRBV27; CDR3aa: CASSLLPGGNTEAFF; CDR3nt: TGTGCCAGCAGCCTCCTTCCGGGGGGGAACACTGAAGCTTTCTTT
d_gene: TRBD1; j_gene: TRBJ1-3; abundance: NA; v_gene: TRBV20-1; CDR3aa: CSARWDSF; CDR3nt: TGCAGTGCTAGGTGGGACAGTTTT
d_gene: NA; j_gene: TRBJ2-3; abundance: NA; v_gene: TRBV9; CDR3aa: CASSPSTDTQYF; CDR3nt: TGTGCCAGCAGCCCAAGCACAGATACGCAGTATTTT
d_gene: NA; j_gene: TRBJ1-1; abundance: NA; v_gene: TRBV2; CDR3aa: CASSRQGPPTEAFF; CDR3nt: TGTGCCAGCAGTAGGCAGGGGCCTCCCACTGAAGCTTTCTTT
d_gene: NA; j_gene: TRBJ2-3; abundance: once; v_gene: TRBV7-3; CDR3aa: CASTPSGGRTDTQYF; CDR3nt: TGTGCCAGCACCCCCTCGGGGGGCCGCACAGATACGCAGTATTTT
d_gene: NA; j_gene: TRBJ1-5; abundance: once; v_gene: TRBV7-8; CDR3aa: CASSLRQIEPQHF; CDR3nt: TGTGCCAGCAGCTTAAGACAGATAGAGCCCCAGCATTTT
d_gene: NA; j_gene: TRBJ2-5; abundance: NA; v_gene: TRBV9; CDR3aa: CASSSGVDQYF; CDR3nt: TGTGCCAGCAGCTCCGGGGTTGACCAGTACTTC
d_gene: TRBD1; j_gene: TRBJ1-1; abundance: NA; v_gene: TRBV27; CDR3aa: CASSWDRRRAEAFF; CDR3nt: TGTGCCAGCAGTTGGGACAGGCGGCGCGCTGAAGCTTTCTTT
d_gene: NA; j_gene: TRBJ1-2; abundance: once; v_gene: TRBV4-1; CDR3aa: CASSQAKATELSGYTF; CDR3nt: TGCGCCAGCAGCCAAGCCAAGGCTACAGAGCTATCCGGCTACACCTTC
d_gene: NA; j_gene: TRBJ2-7; abundance: NA; v_gene: TRBV5-1; CDR3aa: CASSLWPGVSYEQYF; CDR3nt: TGCGCCAGCAGCTTGTGGCCCGGAGTCTCCTACGAGCAGTACTTC
d_gene: NA; j_gene: TRBJ2-5; abundance: NA; v_gene: TRBV6-5; CDR3aa: CASSYSIRQETQYF; CDR3nt: TGTGCCAGCAGTTACTCTATCAGGCAAGAGACCCAGTACTTC
d_gene: NA; j_gene: TRBJ1-2; abundance: NA; v_gene: TRBV12-3/TRBV12-4; CDR3aa: CASSAGGSYGYTF; CDR3nt: TGTGCCAGCAGCGCCGGCGGGAGCTATGGCTACACCTTC
d_gene: NA; j_gene: TRBJ2-5; abundance: NA; v_gene: TRBV11-3; CDR3aa: CASSAGTRVQETQYF; CDR3nt: TGTGCCAGCTCAGCCGGGACACGGGTCCAAGAGACCCAGTACTTC
d_gene: TRBD1; j_gene: TRBJ2-7; abundance: NA; v_gene: TRBV5-4; CDR3aa: CASSRQGAGEQYF; CDR3nt: TGTGCCAGCAGTCGACAGGGGGCGGGAGAGCAGTACTTC
d_gene: TRBD2; j_gene: TRBJ2-7; abundance: once; v_gene: TRBV19; CDR3aa: CASSSYSGGTSEQYF; CDR3nt: TGTGCCAGTAGTAGTTATAGCGGGGGAACCTCGGAGCAGTACTTC
d_gene: NA; j_gene: TRBJ2-2; abundance: NA; v_gene: TRBV19; CDR3aa: CASSEASGELFF; CDR3nt: TGTGCCAGTAGTGAGGCGTCCGGGGAGCTGTTTTTT
d_gene: NA; j_gene: TRBJ2-7; abundance: NA; v_gene: TRBV12-5; CDR3aa: CASGLLYEQYF; CDR3nt: TGTGCTAGTGGTTTGCTCTACGAGCAGTACTTC
d_gene: NA; j_gene: TRBJ1-5; abundance: NA; v_gene: TRBV20-1; CDR3aa: CSASRGPHYSNQPQHF; CDR3nt: TGCAGTGCTAGTAGGGGTCCCCATTATAGCAATCAGCCCCAGCATTTT
d_gene: NA; j_gene: TRBJ1-2; abundance: once; v_gene: TRBV19; CDR3aa: CASSPTGPSGYTF; CDR3nt: TGTGCCAGTAGTCCCACAGGGCCCTCAGGCTACACCTTC
d_gene: NA; j_gene: TRBJ1-5; abundance: NA; v_gene: TRBV30; CDR3aa: CAWSRQGNQPQHF; CDR3nt: TGTGCCTGGTCCCGACAGGGCAATCAGCCCCAGCATTTT
d_gene: TRBD2; j_gene: TRBJ2-5; abundance: NA; v_gene: TRBV5-8; CDR3aa: CASSPGRGQETQYF; CDR3nt: TGTGCCAGCTCTCCGGGGAGGGGCCAGGAGACCCAGTACTTC
d_gene: TRBD1; j_gene: TRBJ1-1; abundance: NA; v_gene: TRBV6-4; CDR3aa: CASSVDRGEAFF; CDR3nt: TGTGCCAGCAGCGTGGACAGGGGCGAAGCTTTCTTT
d_gene: TRBD2; j_gene: TRBJ2-1; abundance: NA; v_gene: TRBV2; CDR3aa: CASSPSSGGDNEQFF; CDR3nt: TGTGCCAGCAGCCCCTCTAGCGGGGGGGACAATGAGCAGTTCTTC
d_gene: NA; j_gene: TRBJ1-5; abundance: NA; v_gene: TRBV2; CDR3aa: CAGQAGLNQPQHF; CDR3nt: TGTGCCGGCCAGGCGGGGCTCAATCAGCCCCAGCATTTT
d_gene: NA; j_gene: TRBJ2-7; abundance: NA; v_gene: TRBV5-4; CDR3aa: CASSLTYKDYEQYF; CDR3nt: TGTGCCAGCAGCTTGACGTACAAAGACTACGAGCAGTACTTC
d_gene: TRBD1; j_gene: TRBJ2-7; abundance: NA; v_gene: TRBV19; CDR3aa: CASSMVDRATYEQYF; CDR3nt: TGTGCCAGTAGTATGGTGGACAGGGCTACCTACGAGCAGTACTTC
d_gene: TRBD1; j_gene: TRBJ2-2; abundance: NA; v_gene: TRBV5-4; CDR3aa: CASSLEQGQVGGELFF; CDR3nt: TGTGCCAGCAGCTTGGAACAAGGACAGGTTGGCGGGGAGCTGTTTTTT
d_gene: TRBD1; j_gene: TRBJ1-5; abundance: NA; v_gene: TRBV19; CDR3aa: CASSTIDRGQGQPQHF; CDR3nt: TGTGCCAGTAGTACAATCGACAGGGGGCAGGGTCAGCCCCAGCATTTT
d_gene: NA; j_gene: TRBJ2-7; abundance: NA; v_gene: TRBV29-1; CDR3aa: CSAAPSSYEQYF; CDR3nt: TGCAGCGCTGCCCCTAGCTCCTACGAGCAGTACTTC
d_gene: NA; j_gene: TRBJ1-1; abundance: few; v_gene: TRBV2; CDR3aa: CASSTLNTEAFF; CDR3nt: TGTGCCAGCAGTACACTGAACACTGAAGCTTTCTTT
d_gene: TRBD1; j_gene: TRBJ1-6; abundance: NA; v_gene: TRBV6-5; CDR3aa: CASRDRDSSPLHF; CDR3nt: TGTGCCAGCAGGGACAGGGACTCTTCACCCCTCCACTTT
d_gene: TRBD1; j_gene: TRBJ2-3; abundance: NA; v_gene: TRBV30; CDR3aa: CAWSGQGSRTDTQYF; CDR3nt: TGTGCCTGGAGTGGACAGGGCTCCCGCACAGATACGCAGTATTTT
d_gene: TRBD1; j_gene: TRBJ2-7; abundance: NA; v_gene: TRBV19; CDR3aa: CASSSGTGGYEQYF; CDR3nt: TGTGCCAGTAGTTCCGGGACAGGGGGCTACGAGCAGTACTTC
d_gene: TRBD1; j_gene: TRBJ2-3; abundance: NA; v_gene: TRBV12-5; CDR3aa: CASGLVGDRRSTDTQYF; CDR3nt: TGTGCTAGTGGTTTGGTCGGGGACAGGCGGAGCACAGATACGCAGTATTTT
d_gene: TRBD1; j_gene: TRBJ1-2; abundance: NA; v_gene: TRBV30; CDR3aa: CAWSTIGWDRRAF; CDR3nt: TGTGCCTGGAGTACCATCGGATGGGACAGAAGGGCCTTC
d_gene: NA; j_gene: TRBJ2-6; abundance: NA; v_gene: TRBV6-1; CDR3aa: CASSENSFPGANVLTF; CDR3nt: TGTGCCAGCAGTGAAAACTCATTCCCTGGGGCCAACGTCCTGACTTTC
d_gene: NA; j_gene: TRBJ1-3; abundance: NA; v_gene: TRBV5-5; CDR3aa: CASSLTHQPSGNTIYF; CDR3nt: TGTGCCAGCAGCTTGACACATCAACCCTCTGGAAACACCATATATTTT
d_gene: NA; j_gene: TRBJ1-1; abundance: NA; v_gene: TRBV28; CDR3aa: CASSGYTEAFF; CDR3nt: TGTGCCAGCAGTGGCTACACTGAAGCTTTCTTT
d_gene: NA; j_gene: TRBJ1-2; abundance: NA; v_gene: TRBV18; CDR3aa: CASSPDRLYGYTF; CDR3nt: TGTGCCAGCTCACCAGACAGGTTATATGGCTACACCTTC
d_gene: TRBD1; j_gene: TRBJ2-3; abundance: NA; v_gene: TRBV5-8; CDR3aa: CASGRDRGEDTQYF; CDR3nt: TGTGCCAGCGGACGGGACAGGGGGGAAGATACGCAGTATTTT
d_gene: NA; j_gene: TRBJ2-7; abundance: NA; v_gene: TRBV9; CDR3aa: CASSVRQVAYEQYF; CDR3nt: TGTGCCAGCAGCGTACGGCAGGTTGCCTACGAGCAGTACTTC
d_gene: NA; j_gene: TRBJ2-1; abundance: NA; v_gene: TRBV7-7; CDR3aa: CASSRDSYNEQFF; CDR3nt: TGTGCTAGCAGCCGGGACTCCTACAATGAGCAGTTCTTC
d_gene: NA; j_gene: TRBJ1-6; abundance: NA; v_gene: TRBV12-3/TRBV12-4; CDR3aa: CASSGGWNSPLHF; CDR3nt: TGTGCCAGCAGCGGGGGTTGGAATTCACCCCTCCACTTT
d_gene: NA; j_gene: TRBJ1-1; abundance: NA; v_gene: TRBV9; CDR3aa: CASSVDLGLSAEAFF; CDR3nt: TGTGCCAGCAGCGTAGATCTGGGGCTGAGCGCTGAAGCTTTCTTT
d_gene: TRBD2; j_gene: TRBJ2-5; abundance: NA; v_gene: TRBV3-1/TRBV3-2; CDR3aa: CASSQVWAAAGKSRETQYF; CDR3nt: TGTGCCAGCAGCCAAGTGTGGGCGGCAGCGGGGAAGTCCCGGGAGACCCAGTACTTC
d_gene: TRBD1; j_gene: TRBJ1-6; abundance: NA; v_gene: TRBV7-6; CDR3aa: CASSRGTENSPLHF; CDR3nt: TGTGCCAGCAGCCGCGGGACAGAAAATTCACCCCTCCACTTT
d_gene: TRBD1; j_gene: TRBJ2-3; abundance: NA; v_gene: TRBV10-1; CDR3aa: CANTNNGQGTLTTDTQYF; CDR3nt: TGCGCCAACACCAACAACGGACAGGGGACCCTTACCACAGATACGCAGTATTTT